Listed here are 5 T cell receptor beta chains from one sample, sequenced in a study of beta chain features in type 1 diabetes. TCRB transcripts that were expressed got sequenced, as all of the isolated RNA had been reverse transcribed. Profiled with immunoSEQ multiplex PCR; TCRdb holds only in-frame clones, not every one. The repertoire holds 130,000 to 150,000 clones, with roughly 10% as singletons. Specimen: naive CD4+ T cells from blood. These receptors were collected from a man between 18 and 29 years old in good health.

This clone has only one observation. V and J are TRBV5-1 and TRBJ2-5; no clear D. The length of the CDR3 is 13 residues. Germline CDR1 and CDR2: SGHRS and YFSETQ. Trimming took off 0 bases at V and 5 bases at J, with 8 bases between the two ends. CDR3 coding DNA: TGCGCCAGCAGCTTGGTAGTAGAGGAGACCCAGTACTTC. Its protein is CASSLVVEETQYF.

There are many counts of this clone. This CDR3 reads CASRDRGEPSPQHF. CDR3 in DNA: TGTGCCAGCCGGGACAGGGGAGAACCATCACCCCAGCATTTT. The V call is TRBV7-9, the J call TRBJ1-5, with 10 positions matching TRBD1. Germline V gene data show CDR1 as SEHNR and CDR2 as FQNEAQ (reference sequence). Trimming removed 8 bases from V and 10 bases from J; junction bases left unmatched: 11. CDR3 length: 14 amino acids.

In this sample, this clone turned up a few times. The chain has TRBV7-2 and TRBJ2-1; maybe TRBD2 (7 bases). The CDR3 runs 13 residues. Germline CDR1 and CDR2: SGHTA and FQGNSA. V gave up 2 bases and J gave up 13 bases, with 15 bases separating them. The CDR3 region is CASSLSGGLHQFF. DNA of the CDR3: TGTGCCAGCAGCTTATCGGGGGGCCTTCATCAGTTCTTC.

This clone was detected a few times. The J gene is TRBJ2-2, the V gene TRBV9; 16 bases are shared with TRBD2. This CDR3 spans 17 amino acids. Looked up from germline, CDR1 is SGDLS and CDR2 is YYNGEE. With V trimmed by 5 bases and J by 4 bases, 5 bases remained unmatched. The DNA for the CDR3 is TGTGCCAGCAGACATGGGACTAGCGGGGGGGCCACCGGGGAGCTGTTTTTT. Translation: CASRHGTSGGATGELFF. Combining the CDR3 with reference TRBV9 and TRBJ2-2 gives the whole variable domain DSGVTQTPKHLITATGQRVTLRCSPRSGDLSVYWYQQSLDQGLQFLIQYYNGEERAKGNILERFSAQQFPDLHSELNLSSLELGDSALYFCASRHGTSGGATGELFFGEGSRLTVL.

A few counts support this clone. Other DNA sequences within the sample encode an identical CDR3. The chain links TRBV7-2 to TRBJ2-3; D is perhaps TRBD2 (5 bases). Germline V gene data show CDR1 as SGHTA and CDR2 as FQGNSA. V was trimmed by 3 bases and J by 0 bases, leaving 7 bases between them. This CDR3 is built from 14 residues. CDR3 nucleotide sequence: TGTGCCAGCAGCTTGAGAGGGAGCACAGATACGCAGTATTTT. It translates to CASSLRGSTDTQYF.